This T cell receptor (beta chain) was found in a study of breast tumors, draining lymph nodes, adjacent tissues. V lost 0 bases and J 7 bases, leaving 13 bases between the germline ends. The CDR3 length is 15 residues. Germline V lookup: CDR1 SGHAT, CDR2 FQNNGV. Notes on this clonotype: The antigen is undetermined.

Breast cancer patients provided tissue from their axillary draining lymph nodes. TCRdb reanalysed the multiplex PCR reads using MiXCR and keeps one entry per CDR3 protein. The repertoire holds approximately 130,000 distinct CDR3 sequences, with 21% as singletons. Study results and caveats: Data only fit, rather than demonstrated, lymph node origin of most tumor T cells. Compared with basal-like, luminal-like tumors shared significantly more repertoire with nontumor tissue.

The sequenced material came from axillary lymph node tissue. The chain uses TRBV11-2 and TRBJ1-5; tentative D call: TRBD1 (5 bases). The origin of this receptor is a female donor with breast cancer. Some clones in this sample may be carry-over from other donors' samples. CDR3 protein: CASSLDGGTGQPQHF. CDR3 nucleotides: TGTGCCAGCAGCTTAGATGGGGGGACCGGGCAGCCCCAGCATTTT. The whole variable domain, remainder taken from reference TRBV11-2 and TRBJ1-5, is EAGVAQSPRYKIIEKRQSVAFWCNPISGHATLYWYQQILGQGPKLLIQFQNNGVVDDSQLPKDRFSAERLKGVDSTLKIQPAKLEDSAVYLCASSLDGGTGQPQHFGDGTRLSIL.